The 10 T cell receptor beta chains reported below all come from one sample, sequenced in a study of identical twins. TCRdb ran MiXCR on the 5' RACE reads and lists one entry per CDR3 protein. The table includes 350,000 or so distinct CDR3 sequences, 10% to 15% detected once. Another study also made use of these data, one on yellow fever vaccine responses in identical twins.

Material for sequencing was CD8+ T cells sorted from blood. These receptors came from a young woman in good health.

This clonotype was detected only a few times. This chain links TRBV28 with TRBJ1-5; tentative D call: TRBD1 (5 bases). The CDR3 totals 17 residues. Trimming removed 6 bases at V and 2 bases at J, with 20 bases between. Per the germline V gene, CDR1 is MDHEN and CDR2 is SYDVKM. This CDR3 is CASRRSNRRGGNQPQHF. The CDR3 DNA follows: TGTGCCAGCAGGCGGAGCAACCGGAGGGGTGGCAATCAGCCCCAGCATTTT.

This clonotype was seen a handful of times. V usage is TRBV5-1 and J usage is TRBJ1-2, with D uncertain. The V and J ends lost 2 bases and 4 bases respectively, with 9 bases between them. The germline V gene encodes CDR1 SGHRS and CDR2 YFSETQ. The CDR3 consists of 13 residues. CDR3 sequence: CASSFGPIYGYTF. In DNA, the CDR3 is TGCGCCAGCAGCTTCGGACCGATCTATGGCTACACCTTC.

This clonotype was seen a handful of times. The DNA for the CDR3 is TGTGCCACCAGCCTACCTTGGGGCAGTCACAATGAGCAGTTCTTC. This gives the protein CATSLPWGSHNEQFF. The chain is built from TRBV15 and TRBJ2-1, with a weak D call TRBD1 (5 bases). Per the germline V gene, CDR1 is LNHNV and CDR2 is YYDKDF (reference sequence). The CDR3 totals 15 residues. Trimming took off 5 bases at V and 5 bases at J, with 16 bases between the two ends.

This clonotype has only one observation. The chain combines TRBV14 with TRBJ2-3; TRBD1 aligns across 7 bases. J gave up 1 base and V 3 bases, and 4 bases lay outside the gene matches. Germline V gene data show CDR1 as SGHDN and CDR2 as FVKESK. The CDR3 totals 15 residues. CDR3: CASSQDRYRTDTQYF. Written as DNA, the CDR3 is TGTGCCAGCAGCCAGGACAGGTACCGCACAGATACGCAGTATTTT.

This clonotype was picked up a small number of times. The rearrangement links TRBV29-1 to TRBJ2-3, with 10 bases that match TRBD2. V dropped 6 bases and J dropped 4; count of bases not matched to a gene: 7. The CDR3 runs to 14 residues. Germline lookup yields CDR1 SQVTM and CDR2 ANQGSEA. CDR3 in DNA: TGCAGCGTCCTTAGCGGGAGGCCTCCAGATACGCAGTATTTT. Its protein product is CSVLSGRPPDTQYF.

The rearrangement uses TRBV12-3 or TRBV12-4 and TRBJ1-6; D gene ambiguous. The CDR3 totals 12 residues. The germline V and J ends were trimmed by 6 bases and 13 bases, with 13 bases remaining between them. The CDR3 loop is CASSPTGSPLHF. CDR3 nucleotide sequence: TGTGCCAGCAGCCCAACTGGGTCGCCCCTCCACTTT.

The chain links TRBV24-1 to TRBJ2-1; D possibly corresponds to TRBD1 (5 bases). With 5 bases removed from V and 0 bases from J, the gap between germline ends came to 13 bases. The CDR3 covers 16 residues. Germline CDR1 KGHDR, CDR2 SFDVKD. CDR3 amino acids: CATSVQGASSYNEQFF. The CDR3 DNA is TGTGCCACCAGTGTTCAGGGCGCGAGCTCCTACAATGAGCAGTTCTTC.

This clonotype was counted a few times. The rearrangement links TRBV7-8 to TRBJ2-7; 7 bases map to TRBD2. The CDR3 consists of 13 residues. Germline V gives CDR1 SGHVS, CDR2 FQNEAQ. Germline trimming cut 0 bases from V and 7 bases from J; bases unmatched to any gene: 3. CDR3 amino acids: CASSLAGGDEQYV. The CDR3 DNA is TGTGCCAGCAGCTTAGCGGGGGGGGATGAGCAGTACGTC.

This clonotype was counted between two and nine times. This chain joins TRBV2 and TRBJ1-1; D perhaps matches TRBD1 (5 bases). The V gene's germline CDR1 is SNHLY and CDR2 FYNNEI. The CDR3 loop spans 11 amino acids. V was trimmed by 10 bases and J by 1 base, leaving 7 bases between them. CDR3 amino acids: CATQGNTEAFF. CDR3 nucleotide sequence: TGTGCCACCCAGGGGAACACTGAAGCTTTCTTT.

The rearrangement uses TRBV25-1 and TRBJ2-1, with D uncertain. With 1 base removed from V and 4 bases from J, the gap between germline ends came to 8 bases. This CDR3 spans 14 amino acids. The germline gives CDR1 MGHDK, CDR2 SYGVNS. This chain's CDR3 is CASSELVPYNEQFF. DNA for the CDR3: TGTGCCAGCAGTGAATTGGTCCCATACAATGAGCAGTTCTTC.